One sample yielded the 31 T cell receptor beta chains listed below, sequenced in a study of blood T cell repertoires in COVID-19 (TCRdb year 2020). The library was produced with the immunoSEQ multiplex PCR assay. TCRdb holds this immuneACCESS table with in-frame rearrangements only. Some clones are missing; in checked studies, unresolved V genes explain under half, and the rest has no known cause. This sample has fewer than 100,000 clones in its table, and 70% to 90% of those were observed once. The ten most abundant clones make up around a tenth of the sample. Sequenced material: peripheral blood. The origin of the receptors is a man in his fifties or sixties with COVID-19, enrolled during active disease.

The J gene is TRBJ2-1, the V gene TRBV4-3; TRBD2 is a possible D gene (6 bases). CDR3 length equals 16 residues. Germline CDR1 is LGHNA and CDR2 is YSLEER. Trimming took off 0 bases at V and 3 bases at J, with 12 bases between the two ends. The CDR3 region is CASSQDLSGYYNEQFF. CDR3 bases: TGCGCCAGCAGCCAAGATCTAAGCGGGTACTACAATGAGCAGTTCTTC.

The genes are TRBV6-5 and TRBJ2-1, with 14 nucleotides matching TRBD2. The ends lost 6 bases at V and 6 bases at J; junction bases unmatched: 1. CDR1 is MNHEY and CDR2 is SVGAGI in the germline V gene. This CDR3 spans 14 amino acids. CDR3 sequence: CASRGTSGSNEQFF. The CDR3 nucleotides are TGTGCCAGCAGGGGGACTAGCGGGAGCAATGAGCAGTTCTTC.

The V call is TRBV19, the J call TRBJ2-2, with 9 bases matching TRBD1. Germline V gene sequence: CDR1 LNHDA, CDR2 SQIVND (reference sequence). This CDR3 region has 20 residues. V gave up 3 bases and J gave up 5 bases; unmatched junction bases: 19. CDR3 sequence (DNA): TGTGCCAGTAGTATGCGATTCGGACAGGGGTTGTGGGAGGTAACCGGGGAGCTGTTTTTT. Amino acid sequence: CASSMRFGQGLWEVTGELFF.

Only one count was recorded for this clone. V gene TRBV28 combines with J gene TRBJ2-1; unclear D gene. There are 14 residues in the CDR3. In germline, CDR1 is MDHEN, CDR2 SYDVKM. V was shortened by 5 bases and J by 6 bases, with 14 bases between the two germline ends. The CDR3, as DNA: TGTGCCAGCAGTGTCCCGGGTCCCCTCAATGAGCAGTTCTTC. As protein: CASSVPGPLNEQFF. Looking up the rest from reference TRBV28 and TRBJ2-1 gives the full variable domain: DVKVTQSSRYLVKRTGEKVFLECVQDMDHENMFWYRQDPGLGLRLIYFSYDVKMKEKGDIPEGYSVSREKKERFSLILESASTNQTSMYLCASSVPGPLNEQFFGPGTRLTVL.

As DNA, the CDR3 is TGTGCCAGCAGCCCCGGTGAATTTAGAGGTAATGAGCAGTTCTTC. This gives the protein CASSPGEFRGNEQFF. The chain has TRBV7-3 and TRBJ2-1; D remains unclear. CDR1 is SGHTA and CDR2 is FQGTGA in the germline V gene. This CDR3 is 15 amino acids long. V gave up 5 bases and J gave up 7 bases, with 18 bases separating them. The complete variable domain, with remaining parts taken from reference TRBV7-3 and TRBJ2-1, reads GAGVSQTPSNKVTEKGKYVELRCDPISGHTALYWYRQSLGQGPEFLIYFQGTGAADDSGLPNDRFFAVRPEGSVSTLKIQRTERGDSAVYLCASSPGEFRGNEQFFGPGTRLTVL.

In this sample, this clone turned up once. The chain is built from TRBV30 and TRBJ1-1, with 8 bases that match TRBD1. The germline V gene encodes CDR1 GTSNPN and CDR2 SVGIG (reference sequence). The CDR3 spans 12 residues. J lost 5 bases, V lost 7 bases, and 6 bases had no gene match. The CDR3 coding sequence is TGTGCCTATGGACAGGGAGGTACTGAAGCTTTCTTT. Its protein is CAYGQGGTEAFF.

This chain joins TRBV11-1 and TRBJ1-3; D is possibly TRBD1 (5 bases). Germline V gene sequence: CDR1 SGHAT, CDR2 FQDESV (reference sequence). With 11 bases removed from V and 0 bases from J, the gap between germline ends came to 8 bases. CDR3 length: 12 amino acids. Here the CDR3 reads CAGTGSGNTIYF. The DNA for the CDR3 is TGTGCCGGCACAGGCTCTGGAAACACCATATATTTT.

The CDR3 DNA reads as TGTGCCAGCAACCGGGACAGGGGTACAGATACGCAGTATTTT. Translating gives CASNRDRGTDTQYF. The rearrangement links TRBV2 to TRBJ2-3, with 10 bases identical to TRBD1. Germline V CDR1 and CDR2: SNHLY, FYNNEI. J was trimmed by 3 bases and V by 7 bases; bases with no gene match: 4. This CDR3 comprises 14 residues.

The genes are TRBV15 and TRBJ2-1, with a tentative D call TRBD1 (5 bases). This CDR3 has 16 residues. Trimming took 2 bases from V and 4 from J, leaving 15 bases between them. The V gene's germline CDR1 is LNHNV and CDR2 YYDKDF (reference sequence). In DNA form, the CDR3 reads TGTGCCACCAGCAGACTCCAGGGTGGAGTTTACAATGAGCAGTTCTTC. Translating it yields CATSRLQGGVYNEQFF. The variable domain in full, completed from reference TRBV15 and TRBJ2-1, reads DAMVIQNPRYQVTQFGKPVTLSCSQTLNHNVMYWYQQKSSQAPKLLFHYYDKDFNNEADTPDNFQSRRPNTSFCFLDIRSPGLGDTAMYLCATSRLQGGVYNEQFFGPGTRLTVL.

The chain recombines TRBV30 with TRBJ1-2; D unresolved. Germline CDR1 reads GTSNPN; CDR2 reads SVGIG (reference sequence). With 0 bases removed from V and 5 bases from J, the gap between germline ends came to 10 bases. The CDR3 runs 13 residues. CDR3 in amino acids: CAWSVGPAYGYTF. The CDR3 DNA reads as TGTGCCTGGAGTGTCGGTCCCGCGTATGGCTACACCTTC.

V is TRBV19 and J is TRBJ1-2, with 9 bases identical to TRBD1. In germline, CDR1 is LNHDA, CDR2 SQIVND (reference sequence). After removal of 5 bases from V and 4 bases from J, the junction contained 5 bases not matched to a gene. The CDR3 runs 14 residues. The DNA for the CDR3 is TGTGCCAGTAGTTCCGGGACAGGGCTCTATGGCTACACCTTC. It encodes CASSSGTGLYGYTF.

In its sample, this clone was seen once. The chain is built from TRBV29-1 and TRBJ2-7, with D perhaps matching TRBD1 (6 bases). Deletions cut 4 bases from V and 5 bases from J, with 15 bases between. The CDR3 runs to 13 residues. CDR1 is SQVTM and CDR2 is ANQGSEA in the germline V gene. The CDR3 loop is CSVAGRGIHEQYF. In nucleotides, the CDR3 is TGCAGCGTTGCAGGCAGGGGTATCCACGAGCAGTACTTC.

The CDR3 loop reads CASSLVRGNEKLFF. CDR3 nucleotide sequence: TGTGCCAGCAGCTTGGTCAGGGGGAATGAAAAACTGTTTTTT. The V gene is TRBV5-8, the J gene TRBJ1-4; 7 nucleotides match TRBD1. The CDR3 spans 14 residues. The germline gives CDR1 SGHTS, CDR2 YDEGEE. Trimming cost V 0 bases and J 5 bases; bases outside gene matches: 1.

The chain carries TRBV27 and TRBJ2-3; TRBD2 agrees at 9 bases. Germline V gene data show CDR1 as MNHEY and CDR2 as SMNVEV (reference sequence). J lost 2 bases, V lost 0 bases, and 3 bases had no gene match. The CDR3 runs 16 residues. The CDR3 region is CASSLSSGSPTDTQYF. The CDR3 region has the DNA TGTGCCAGCAGTTTATCTAGCGGGAGCCCCACAGATACGCAGTATTTT.

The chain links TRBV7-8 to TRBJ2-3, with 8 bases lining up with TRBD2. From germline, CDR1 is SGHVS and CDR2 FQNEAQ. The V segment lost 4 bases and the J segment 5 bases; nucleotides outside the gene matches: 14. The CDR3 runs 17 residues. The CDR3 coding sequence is TGTGCCAGCAGCTCATTAGTGAGCGGGAGTGGGCTAGATACGCAGTATTTT. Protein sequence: CASSSLVSGSGLDTQYF.

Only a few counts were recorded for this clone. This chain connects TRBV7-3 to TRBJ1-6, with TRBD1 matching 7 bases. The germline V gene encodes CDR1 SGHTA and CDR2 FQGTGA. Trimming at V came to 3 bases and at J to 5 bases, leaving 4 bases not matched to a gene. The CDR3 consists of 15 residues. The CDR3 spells CASSLRDRDNSPLHF. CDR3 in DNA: TGTGCCAGCAGCTTGAGGGACAGAGATAATTCACCCCTCCACTTT. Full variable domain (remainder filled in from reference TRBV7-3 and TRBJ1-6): GAGVSQTPSNKVTEKGKYVELRCDPISGHTALYWYRQSLGQGPEFLIYFQGTGAADDSGLPNDRFFAVRPEGSVSTLKIQRTERGDSAVYLCASSLRDRDNSPLHFGNGTRLTVT.

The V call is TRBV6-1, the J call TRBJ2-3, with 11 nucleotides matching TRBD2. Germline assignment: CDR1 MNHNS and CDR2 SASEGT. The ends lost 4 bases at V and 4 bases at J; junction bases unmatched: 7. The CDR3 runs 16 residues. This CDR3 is CASSASTSGRSDTQYF. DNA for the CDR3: TGTGCCAGCAGTGCTTCTACTAGCGGGAGATCAGATACGCAGTATTTT.

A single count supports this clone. CDR3 protein: CASSREGGRQETQYF. CDR3 DNA sequence: TGCGCCAGCAGCCGAGAGGGCGGGCGTCAAGAGACCCAGTACTTC. This rearrangement joins TRBV5-1 to TRBJ2-5; a weak D match, TRBD2 (5 bases). The length of the CDR3 is 15 residues. V lost 4 bases and J 2 bases, leaving 15 bases between the germline ends. Germline CDR1 is SGHRS and CDR2 is YFSETQ.

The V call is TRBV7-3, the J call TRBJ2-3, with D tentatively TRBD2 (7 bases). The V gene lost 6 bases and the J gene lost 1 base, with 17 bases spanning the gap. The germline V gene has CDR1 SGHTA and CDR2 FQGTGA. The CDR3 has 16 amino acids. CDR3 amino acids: CASSRGAGPGTDTQYF. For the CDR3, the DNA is TGTGCCAGCAGTCGGGGGGCGGGCCCTGGCACAGATACGCAGTATTTT.

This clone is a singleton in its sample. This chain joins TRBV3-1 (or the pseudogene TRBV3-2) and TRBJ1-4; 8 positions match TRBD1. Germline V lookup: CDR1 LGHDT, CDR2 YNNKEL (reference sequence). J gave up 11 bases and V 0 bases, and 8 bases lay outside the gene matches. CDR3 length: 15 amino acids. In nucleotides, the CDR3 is TGTGCCAGCAGCCAAGACCCAGGGACAGGCCGGAAACTGTTTTTT. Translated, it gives CASSQDPGTGRKLFF.

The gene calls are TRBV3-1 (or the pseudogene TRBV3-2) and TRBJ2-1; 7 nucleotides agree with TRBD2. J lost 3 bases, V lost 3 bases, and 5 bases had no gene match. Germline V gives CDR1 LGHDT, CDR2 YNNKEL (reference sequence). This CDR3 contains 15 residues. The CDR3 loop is CASSHSGEVYNEQFF. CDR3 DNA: TGTGCCAGCAGCCACAGCGGGGAGGTCTACAATGAGCAGTTCTTC.

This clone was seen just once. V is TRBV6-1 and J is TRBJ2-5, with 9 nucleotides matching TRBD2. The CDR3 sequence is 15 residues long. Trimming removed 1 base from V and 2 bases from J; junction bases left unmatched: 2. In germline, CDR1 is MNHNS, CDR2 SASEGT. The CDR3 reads CASSEGSGSQETQYF. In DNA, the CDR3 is TGTGCCAGCAGTGAAGGTAGCGGGAGTCAAGAGACCCAGTACTTC.

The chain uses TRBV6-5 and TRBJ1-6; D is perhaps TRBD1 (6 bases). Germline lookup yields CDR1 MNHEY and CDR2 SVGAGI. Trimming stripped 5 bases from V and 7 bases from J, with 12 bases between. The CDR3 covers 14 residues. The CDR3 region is CASSRTAQNSPLHF. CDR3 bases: TGTGCCAGCAGTCGGACAGCCCAAAATTCACCCCTCCACTTT.

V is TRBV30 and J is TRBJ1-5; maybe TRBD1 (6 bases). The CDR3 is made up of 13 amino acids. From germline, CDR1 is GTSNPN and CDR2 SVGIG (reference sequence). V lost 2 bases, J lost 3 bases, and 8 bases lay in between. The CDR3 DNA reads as TGTGCCTGGAGTCAGGGGTTCAATCAGCCCCAGCATTTT. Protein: CAWSQGFNQPQHF.

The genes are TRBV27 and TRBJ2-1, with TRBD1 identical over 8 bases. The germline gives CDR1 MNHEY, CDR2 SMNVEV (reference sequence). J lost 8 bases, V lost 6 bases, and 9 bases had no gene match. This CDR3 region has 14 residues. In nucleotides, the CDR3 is TGTGCCAGCAGCCGGGACAGGACCAGCGATGAGCAGTTCTTC. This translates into CASSRDRTSDEQFF.

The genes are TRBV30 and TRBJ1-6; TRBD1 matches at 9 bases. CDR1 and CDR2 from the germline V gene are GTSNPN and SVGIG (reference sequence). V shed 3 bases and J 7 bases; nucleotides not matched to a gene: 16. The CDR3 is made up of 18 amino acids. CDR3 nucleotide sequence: TGTGCCTGGAGGCGGCGGCCGGGACAGGGCGAAAGGAATTCACCCCTCCACTTT. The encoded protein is CAWRRRPGQGERNSPLHF. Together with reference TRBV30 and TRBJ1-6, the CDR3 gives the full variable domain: SQTIHQWPATLVQPVGSPLSLECTVEGTSNPNLYWYRQAAGRGLQLLFYSVGIGQISSEVPQNLSASRPQDRQFILSSKKLLLSDSGFYLCAWRRRPGQGERNSPLHFGNGTRLTVT.

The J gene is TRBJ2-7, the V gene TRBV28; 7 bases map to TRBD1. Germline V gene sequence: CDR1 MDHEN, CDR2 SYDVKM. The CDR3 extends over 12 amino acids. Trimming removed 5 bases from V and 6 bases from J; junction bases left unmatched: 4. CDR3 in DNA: TGTGCCAGCAGTGTCGGGACAGCCGAGCAGTACTTC. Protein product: CASSVGTAEQYF. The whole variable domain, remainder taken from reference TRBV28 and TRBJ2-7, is DVKVTQSSRYLVKRTGEKVFLECVQDMDHENMFWYRQDPGLGLRLIYFSYDVKMKEKGDIPEGYSVSREKKERFSLILESASTNQTSMYLCASSVGTAEQYFGPGTRLTVT.

The CDR3 spells CASSQDNSYEQYF. The CDR3 region has the DNA TGTGCCAGCAGTCAGGACAACTCCTACGAGCAGTACTTC. The chain couples TRBV12-3 or TRBV12-4 to TRBJ2-7; D perhaps matches TRBD1 (5 bases). V lost 5 bases to trimming and J lost 0 bases, with 8 bases between them. The CDR3 runs 13 residues.

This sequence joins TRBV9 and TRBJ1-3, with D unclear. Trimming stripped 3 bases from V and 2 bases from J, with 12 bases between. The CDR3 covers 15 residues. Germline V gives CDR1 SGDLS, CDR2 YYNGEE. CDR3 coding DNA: TGTGCCAGCAGCGAGGCCCCCGGGACTGGAAACACCATATATTTT. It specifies CASSEAPGTGNTIYF.

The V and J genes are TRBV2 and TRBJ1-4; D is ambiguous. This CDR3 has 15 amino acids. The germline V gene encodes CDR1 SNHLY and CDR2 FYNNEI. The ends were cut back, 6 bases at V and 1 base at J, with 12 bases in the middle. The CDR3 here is CASRSEGGTNEKLFF. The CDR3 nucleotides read TGTGCCAGCAGATCCGAGGGAGGAACTAATGAAAAACTGTTTTTT.

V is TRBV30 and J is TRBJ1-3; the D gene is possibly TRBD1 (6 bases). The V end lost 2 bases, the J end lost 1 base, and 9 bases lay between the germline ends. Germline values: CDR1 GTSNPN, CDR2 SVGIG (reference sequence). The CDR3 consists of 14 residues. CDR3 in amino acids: CAWSPGDSGNTIYF. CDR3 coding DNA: TGTGCCTGGAGTCCAGGGGATTCTGGAAACACCATATATTTT.